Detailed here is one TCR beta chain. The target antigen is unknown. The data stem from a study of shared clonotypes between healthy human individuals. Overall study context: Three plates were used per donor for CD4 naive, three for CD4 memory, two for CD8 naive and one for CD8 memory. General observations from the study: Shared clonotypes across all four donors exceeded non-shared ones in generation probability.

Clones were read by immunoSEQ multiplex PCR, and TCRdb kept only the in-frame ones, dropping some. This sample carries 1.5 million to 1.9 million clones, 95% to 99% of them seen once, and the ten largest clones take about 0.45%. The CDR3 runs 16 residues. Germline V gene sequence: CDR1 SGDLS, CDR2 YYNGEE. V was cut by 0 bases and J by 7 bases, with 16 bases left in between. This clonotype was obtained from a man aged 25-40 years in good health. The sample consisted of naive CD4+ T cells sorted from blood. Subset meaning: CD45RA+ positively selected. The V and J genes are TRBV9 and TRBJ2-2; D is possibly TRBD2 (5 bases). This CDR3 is CASSVAPRPGNGELFF. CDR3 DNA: TGTGCCAGCAGCGTAGCTCCCAGGCCCGGGAACGGGGAGCTGTTTTTT.